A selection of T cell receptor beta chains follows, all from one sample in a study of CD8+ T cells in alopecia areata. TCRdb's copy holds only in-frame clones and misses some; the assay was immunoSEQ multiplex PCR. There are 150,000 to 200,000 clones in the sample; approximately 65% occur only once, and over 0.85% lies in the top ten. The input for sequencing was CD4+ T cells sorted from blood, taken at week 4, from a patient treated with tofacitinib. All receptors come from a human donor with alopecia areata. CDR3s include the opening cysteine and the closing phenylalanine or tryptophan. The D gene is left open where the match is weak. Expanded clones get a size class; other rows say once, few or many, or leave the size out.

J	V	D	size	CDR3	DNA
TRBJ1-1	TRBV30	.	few	CAWSSQGNTEAFF	TGTGCCTGGAGTTCACAGGGAAACACTGAAGCTTTCTTT
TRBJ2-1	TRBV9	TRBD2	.	CASSPRAISGGNEQFF	TGTGCCAGCAGCCCTAGAGCCATTAGCGGGGGAAATGAGCAGTTCTTC
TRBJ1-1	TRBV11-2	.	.	CASSLVRGNTEAFF	TGTGCCAGCAGCTTAGTGCGAGGGAACACTGAAGCTTTCTTT
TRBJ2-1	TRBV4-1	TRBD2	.	CASSQEGAGGAGAPVDEQFF	TGCGCCAGCAGCCAAGAGGGTGCGGGGGGAGCGGGGGCCCCGGTCGATGAGCAGTTCTTC
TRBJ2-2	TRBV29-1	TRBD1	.	CSVTGGTNTGELFF	TGCAGCGTGACAGGGGGAACGAACACCGGGGAGCTGTTTTTT
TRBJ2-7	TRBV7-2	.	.	CASSKLGDRTYEQYF	TGTGCCAGCAGTAAACTAGGGGACCGAACCTACGAGCAGTACTTC
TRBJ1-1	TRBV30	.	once	CACFPRGSEAFF	TGTGCCTGCTTTCCCCGGGGGTCTGAAGCTTTCTTT
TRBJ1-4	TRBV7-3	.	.	CASSLLTVYATNEKLFF	TGTGCCAGCAGCTTACTAACCGTTTATGCAACTAATGAAAAACTGTTTTTT
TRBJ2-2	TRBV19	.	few	CASSIDRFTGELFF	TGTGCCAGTAGTATTGACAGATTCACCGGGGAGCTGTTTTTT
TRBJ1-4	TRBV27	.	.	CASSPGQGRGYNEKLFF	TGTGCCAGCAGTCCGGGACAAGGTCGGGGTTATAATGAAAAACTGTTTTTT
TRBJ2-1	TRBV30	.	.	CAWSRKGASYNEQFF	TGTGCCTGGAGTAGAAAGGGCGCCTCCTACAATGAGCAGTTCTTC
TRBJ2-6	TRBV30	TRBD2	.	CAWTTQGLPGANVLTF	TGTGCCTGGACGACGCAGGGACTACCTGGGGCCAACGTCCTGACTTTC
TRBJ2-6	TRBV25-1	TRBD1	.	CASSVTGAGANVLTF	TGTGCCAGCAGTGTAACAGGGGCTGGGGCCAACGTCCTGACTTTC
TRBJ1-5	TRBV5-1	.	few	CASSPDRYQPQHF	TGCGCCAGCAGCCCCGACCGATATCAGCCCCAGCATTTT
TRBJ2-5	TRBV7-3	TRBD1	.	CASSRTGRWQETQYF	TGTGCCAGCAGCAGGACAGGGAGGTGGCAAGAGACCCAGTACTTC
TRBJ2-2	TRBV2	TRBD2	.	CASNELAGGRGELFF	TGTGCCAGCAACGAGCTAGCGGGGGGACGCGGGGAGCTGTTTTTT
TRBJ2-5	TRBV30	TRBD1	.	CAWSVRTGRQETQYF	TGTGCCTGGAGTGTAAGGACAGGGCGACAAGAGACCCAGTACTTC
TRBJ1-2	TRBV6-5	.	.	CASSPGRFYGYTF	TGTGCCAGCAGCCCCGGGAGATTTTATGGCTACACCTTC
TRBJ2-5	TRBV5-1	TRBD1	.	CASRDRGQIQETQYF	TGCGCCAGCAGGGACAGGGGCCAGATTCAAGAGACCCAGTACTTC
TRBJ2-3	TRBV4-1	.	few	CASSQEFTVAGIYTDTQYF	TGCGCCAGCAGCCAAGAATTCACCGTGGCGGGGATATACACAGATACGCAGTATTTT
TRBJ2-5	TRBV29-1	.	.	CSVEGGEETQYF	TGCAGCGTTGAGGGGGGCGAGGAGACCCAGTACTTC
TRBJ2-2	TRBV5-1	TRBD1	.	CASSLRQGDTGELFF	TGCGCCAGCAGCCTTCGACAGGGCGACACCGGGGAGCTGTTTTTT
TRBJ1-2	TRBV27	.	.	CASSSAGTNYGYTF	TGTGCCAGCAGTTCCGCAGGGACTAACTATGGCTACACCTTC
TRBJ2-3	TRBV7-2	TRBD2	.	CASNVRGDDTDTQYF	TGTGCCAGCAACGTCCGGGGGGACGATACAGATACGCAGTATTTT
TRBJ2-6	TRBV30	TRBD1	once	CAWSGQGQGVIGGANVLTF	TGTGCCTGGAGTGGACAGGGACAGGGGGTTATAGGTGGGGCCAACGTCCTGACTTTC
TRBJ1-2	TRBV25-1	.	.	CASSEVPGGYTF	TGTGCCAGCAGTGAAGTGCCGGGTGGCTACACCTTC
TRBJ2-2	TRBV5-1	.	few	CASSWGLLPDTGELFF	TGCGCCAGCAGCTGGGGGCTCCTTCCCGACACCGGGGAGCTGTTTTTT
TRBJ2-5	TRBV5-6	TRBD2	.	CASSFGTTEETQYF	TGTGCCAGCAGCTTCGGGACTACTGAAGAGACCCAGTACTTC
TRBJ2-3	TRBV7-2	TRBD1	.	CASAGGRRADTQYF	TGTGCCAGCGCAGGGGGAAGGAGAGCAGATACGCAGTATTTT
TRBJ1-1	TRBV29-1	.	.	CSVVGHTEAFF	TGCAGCGTTGTAGGACACACTGAAGCTTTCTTT
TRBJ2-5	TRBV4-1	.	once	CASSQGGPGTQETQYF	TGTGCCAGCAGCCAAGGCGGGCCCGGAACCCAAGAGACCCAGTACTTC
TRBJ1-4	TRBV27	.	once	CASSKTGSGGEKLFF	TGTGCCAGCTCCAAAACCGGGTCGGGAGGTGAAAAACTGTTTTTT
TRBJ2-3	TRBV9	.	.	CASSVASGTDTQYF	TGTGCCAGCAGCGTAGCTAGCGGCACAGATACGCAGTATTTT
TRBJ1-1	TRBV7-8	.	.	CASSLIVPSSTEAFF	TGTGCCAGCAGCTTAATTGTGCCCTCCAGCACTGAAGCTTTCTTT
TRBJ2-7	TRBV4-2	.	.	CASSQDLGTYEQYF	TGTGCCAGCAGCCAAGATTTAGGGACCTACGAGCAGTACTTC
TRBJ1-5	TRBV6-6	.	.	CASSDGLNQPQHF	TGTGCCAGCAGTGACGGACTCAATCAGCCCCAGCATTTT
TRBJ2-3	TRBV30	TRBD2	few	CAWSGAGRRTDTQYF	TGTGCCTGGAGTGGAGCGGGGAGGAGGACAGATACGCAGTATTTT
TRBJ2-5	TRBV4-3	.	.	CASSQDLRIEETQYF	TGCGCCAGCAGCCAAGATCTTCGCATTGAAGAGACCCAGTACTTC
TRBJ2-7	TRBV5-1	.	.	CASSFLSSYEQYF	TGCGCCAGCAGCTTTCTGAGCTCCTACGAGCAGTACTTC
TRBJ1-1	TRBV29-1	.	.	CSTLTVNTEAFF	TGCAGCACTTTGACGGTGAACACTGAAGCTTTCTTT
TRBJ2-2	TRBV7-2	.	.	CASSSGPTGELFF	TGTGCCAGCAGCTCCGGCCCCACCGGGGAGCTGTTTTTT
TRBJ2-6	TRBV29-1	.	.	CSVDDGANVLTF	TGCAGCGTTGACGACGGGGCCAACGTCCTGACTTTC
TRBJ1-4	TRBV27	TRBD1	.	CASSDRTGNEKLFF	TGTGCCAGCAGTGACCGGACAGGGAATGAAAAACTGTTTTTT
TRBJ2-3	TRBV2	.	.	CASSEQGGADTQYF	TGTGCCAGCAGTGAGCAGGGGGGGGCAGATACGCAGTATTTT
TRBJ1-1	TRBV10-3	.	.	CAISPGGNTEAFF	TGTGCCATCAGCCCCGGGGGGAACACTGAAGCTTTCTTT
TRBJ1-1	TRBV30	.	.	CASLPHQNTEAFF	TGTGCCTCACTGCCCCACCAGAACACTGAAGCTTTCTTT
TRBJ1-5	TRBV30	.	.	CAWSSDQPQHF	TGTGCCTGGAGCTCGGATCAGCCCCAGCATTTT
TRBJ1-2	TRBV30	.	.	CAWSSGSGRGYTF	TGTGCCTGGAGTTCGGGTTCCGGGCGTGGCTACACCTTC
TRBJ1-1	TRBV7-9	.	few	CASNRGQLVNTEAFF	TGTGCCAGCAACAGAGGACAGTTGGTAAACACTGAAGCTTTCTTT
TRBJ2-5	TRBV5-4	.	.	CASSPAADQETQYF	TGTGCCAGCAGCCCCGCGGCAGACCAAGAGACCCAGTACTTC
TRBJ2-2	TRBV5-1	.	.	CASSLPSVGRTGELFF	TGCGCCAGCAGCTTACCTTCAGTGGGTCGGACCGGGGAGCTGTTTTTT
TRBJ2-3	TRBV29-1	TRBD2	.	CSERRDYTDTQYF	TGCAGCGAACGCCGGGACTACACAGATACGCAGTATTTT
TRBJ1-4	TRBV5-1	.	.	CASSLRPAANEKLFF	TGCGCCAGCAGCTTGAGGCCCGCCGCTAATGAAAAACTGTTTTTT
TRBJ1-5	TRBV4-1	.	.	CASSQEEGTAQHF	TGCGCCAGCAGCCAAGAGGAGGGAACGGCCCAGCATTTT
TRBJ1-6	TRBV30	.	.	CAWRDINSPLHF	TGTGCCTGGAGGGACATTAATTCACCCCTCCACTTT
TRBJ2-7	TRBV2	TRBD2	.	CASSAVAGITYEQYF	TGTGCCAGCAGTGCGGTAGCGGGGATTACCTACGAGCAGTACTTC
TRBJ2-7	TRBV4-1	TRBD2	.	CASSQGEGSPSYEQYF	TGCGCCAGCAGCCAAGGGGAGGGGTCTCCCTCCTACGAGCAGTACTTC